The rows below give T cell receptor beta chains drawn from one sample of a study of blood T cells in healthy people across ages. TCRdb redid the calling of the 5' RACE reads with MiXCR, one entry per CDR3 protein. The top ten hold approximately 22% of the sample, which has approximately 1,700,000 distinct CDR3 sequences, approximately 39% seen once. Specimen: blood. These receptors originate from a human donor in good health. CDR3s include the opening cysteine and the closing phenylalanine or tryptophan. D genes are given only for firm matches. Not every row has a clone size; where given, it reads once, few, many or a size class.

D gene	clone size	V gene	J gene	CDR3 DNA	CDR3 protein
TRBD1	.	TRBV7-6	TRBJ2-7	TGTGCCAGCAGCTTAGAAACAGGGGAACCCTACGAGCAGTACTTC	CASSLETGEPYEQYF
.	few	TRBV7-9	TRBJ2-3	TGTGCCAGCATAGATCGGCAGGGGAGGGGTACGCAGTATTTT	CASIDRQGRGTQYF
.	.	TRBV18	TRBJ2-4	TGTGCCAGCTCCCTAGACAACATTCAGTACTTC	CASSLDNIQYF
.	.	TRBV18	TRBJ1-1	TGTGCCGGCTCACCGGCCGTGGGGGACACTGAAGCTTTCTTT	CAGSPAVGDTEAFF
.	.	TRBV2	TRBJ2-1	TGTGCCAGCAGGGCGAGGATACTCTACAATGAGCAGTTCTTC	CASRARILYNEQFF
TRBD1	.	TRBV7-2	TRBJ2-7	TGTGCCAGCAGCAAAACAGGGGGCGCTTACTACGAGCAGTACTTC	CASSKTGGAYYEQYF
TRBD1	few	TRBV20-1	TRBJ1-5	TGCAGTGTCAGCGGCAGGGGGAGAAATCAGCCCCAGCATTTT	CSVSGRGRNQPQHF
.	.	TRBV3-1	TRBJ2-1	TGTGCCAGCAGCCAAGACGGATGGGGTAGGGACAATGAGCAGTTCTTC	CASSQDGWGRDNEQFF
.	.	TRBV5-1	TRBJ1-1	TGCGCCAGCAGCTTAGGGGACTTCAACACTGAAGCTTTCTTT	CASSLGDFNTEAFF
.	.	TRBV7-8	TRBJ2-7	TGTGCCAGCAGCTTCGGCGGACTGCTGACCTACGAGCAGTACTTC	CASSFGGLLTYEQYF
TRBD2	few	TRBV29-1	TRBJ2-7	TGCAGCGCTGGGACCCGAACTAGCGGGGGAGACGAGCAGTACTTC	CSAGTRTSGGDEQYF
TRBD2	.	TRBV3-1	TRBJ2-5	TGTGCCAGCAGCCATCACGGGACGCGGGGGTATGGAGAGACCCAGTACTTC	CASSHHGTRGYGETQYF
TRBD1	.	TRBV7-9	TRBJ1-4	TGTGCCAGCAGCACGGGACAGACAACTAATGAAAAACTGTTTTTT	CASSTGQTTNEKLFF
TRBD2	.	TRBV29-1	TRBJ2-3	TGCGGCGTTAAATGGGAGGGAACGGGCGCAACGCAGTATTTT	CGVKWEGTGATQYF
.	many	TRBV7-2	TRBJ2-3	TGTGCCAGCAGCTTTTCGACGGGGGTTCGGTATACGCAGTATTTT	CASSFSTGVRYTQYF
TRBD2	few	TRBV29-1	TRBJ2-5	TGCAGCGTTCTTTGGGGGGGATCGGAGACTCAGTACTTC	CSVLWGGSETQYF
.	once	TRBV6-2/TRBV6-3	TRBJ1-2	TGTGCCAGCAGTTATAGAGTATACGACTACACCTTC	CASSYRVYDYTF
TRBD2	few	TRBV7-8	TRBJ2-5	TGTGCCAGCAGCTTAATTGCTAGCGGGGGCCAGTGGCAAGAGACCCAGTACTTC	CASSLIASGGQWQETQYF
.	once	TRBV5-6	TRBJ2-5	TGTGCCAGCAGCCCAGAGGGCGAGAACGACCAGTACTTC	CASSPEGENDQYF
.	few	TRBV20-1	TRBJ2-1	TGCAGTGCTAGATCCCGCACGGGATCGAGTAAAGTGAATGAGCAGTTCTTC	CSARSRTGSSKVNEQFF
.	.	TRBV6-5	TRBJ2-7	TGTGCCAGCAGATCCCCGGGACTTTCGATGGGCGAGCAGTACTTC	CASRSPGLSMGEQYF
TRBD1	.	TRBV11-2	TRBJ2-4	TGTGCCAGCAGCTTAGGGACAGGGGCGAAAAACATTCAGTACTTC	CASSLGTGAKNIQYF
.	.	TRBV7-9	TRBJ1-1	TGTGCCAGCAGCTTTAACCAGGGGAATGAAGCTTTCTTT	CASSFNQGNEAFF
.	many	TRBV29-1	TRBJ2-7	TGCAGCGTTAAGGGTAGTGGCGAGCAGTACTTC	CSVKGSGEQYF
TRBD1	.	TRBV7-2	TRBJ1-2	TGTGCCAGCAGCACGACAGGGAGGAGTGGCTACACCTTC	CASSTTGRSGYTF
.	few	TRBV10-3	TRBJ2-1	TGTGCCGTCAGTGAGGACGGGAAGATCTCCTACAATGAGCAGTTCTTC	CAVSEDGKISYNEQFF
.	.	TRBV20-1	TRBJ1-1	TGCAGTGCTAGAGATCTCGCCGCCTTCTTT	CSARDLAAFF
.	few	TRBV15	TRBJ2-1	TGTGCCACCAGCAGAGATCGGCTAGCCGGACCAAATGAGCAGTTCTTC	CATSRDRLAGPNEQFF
TRBD2	.	TRBV11-1	TRBJ2-4	TGTGCCAGCAGCTTCGGGAGGGGAAACATTCAGTACTTC	CASSFGRGNIQYF
TRBD1	.	TRBV6-6	TRBJ2-1	TGTGCCAGCAGTTCCCCCGGGACAGCCTACAATGAGCAGTTCTTC	CASSSPGTAYNEQFF
.	.	TRBV2	TRBJ2-7	TGTGCCAGCAGTCCGGGGATGATATACGAGCAGTACTTC	CASSPGMIYEQYF
.	.	TRBV12-3/TRBV12-4	TRBJ1-1	TGTGCCAGCAGTCATTCCGACAGGTTATCGAACACTGAAGCTTTCTTT	CASSHSDRLSNTEAFF
.	.	TRBV20-1	TRBJ1-1	TGCAGTGCCAGGGAGGGGTCTCTCCACACTGAAGCTTTCTTT	CSAREGSLHTEAFF
.	many	TRBV5-1	TRBJ2-3	TGCGCCAGCAGCTTTTCAGGGCTCACAGATACGCAGTATTTT	CASSFSGLTDTQYF